Below are 15 T cell receptor beta chains sequenced from a single sample in a study of blood T cell repertoires in COVID-19. The table came from immunoSEQ multiplex PCR; TCRdb's copy has only in-frame clones and leaves some out. The sample consists of some 300,000 clones, more than 80% of them appearing once. Material: peripheral blood. The receptors were sampled from a woman in her fifties or sixties with COVID-19, enrolled during active disease.

This chain uses TRBV6-5 with TRBJ1-3; D remains ambiguous. The CDR3 sequence is 15 residues long. Trimming left V 4 bases short and J 0 bases short, with 10 bases between. Germline assignment: CDR1 MNHEY and CDR2 SVGAGI. The CDR3 DNA is TGTGCCAGCAGTTGGGGAGCAGACTCTGGAAACACCATATATTTT. This sequence encodes CASSWGADSGNTIYF.

V usage is TRBV19 and J usage is TRBJ1-5; no firm D call. This CDR3 region has 15 residues. Germline-derived CDR1 and CDR2 are LNHDA and SQIVND (reference sequence). Trimming stripped 0 bases from V and 3 bases from J, with 9 bases between. The DNA for the CDR3 is TGTGCCAGTAGTATAGAGAATACCTACAATCAGCCCCAGCATTTT. Its translation is CASSIENTYNQPQHF. Full variable domain (rest looked up from reference TRBV19 and TRBJ1-5): DGGITQSPKYLFRKEGQNVTLSCEQNLNHDAMYWYRQDPGQGLRLIYYSQIVNDFQKGDIAEGYSVSREKKESFPLTVTSAQKNPTAFYLCASSIENTYNQPQHFGDGTRLSIL.

This clone has just a few counts. The gene calls are TRBV19 and TRBJ2-2, with a possible D match to TRBD2 (5 bases). The germline V and J ends were trimmed by 3 bases and 6 bases, with 11 bases remaining between them. The CDR3 sequence is 14 residues long. Germline-derived CDR1 and CDR2 are LNHDA and SQIVND (reference sequence). CDR3 residues: CASSMSGGAGELFF. The CDR3 DNA reads as TGTGCCAGTAGTATGTCCGGAGGCGCCGGGGAGCTGTTTTTT.

The chain carries TRBV3-1 (or the pseudogene TRBV3-2) and TRBJ2-6; D unclear. Germline V gene data show CDR1 as LGHDT and CDR2 as YNNKEL (reference sequence). V was cut by 4 bases and J by 0 bases, with 7 bases left in between. CDR3 length equals 15 residues. The CDR3 here is CASSPSVSGANVLTF. CDR3 DNA: TGTGCCAGCAGCCCCTCCGTCTCTGGGGCCAACGTCCTGACTTTC.

The chain recombines TRBV30 with TRBJ1-3, with D perhaps matching TRBD1 (5 bases). The V end was cut by 2 bases, the J end by 4 bases, with 18 bases between. CDR3 length equals 16 residues. Germline CDR1 GTSNPN, CDR2 SVGIG (reference sequence). The CDR3 is CAWSSWDFPKGNTIYF. DNA for the CDR3: TGTGCCTGGAGTTCCTGGGACTTCCCTAAGGGAAACACCATATATTTT.

This chain uses TRBV19 with TRBJ1-5; 9 nucleotides align to TRBD1. The junction had 6 bases not matched to a gene; V was cut back by 6 bases and J by 6 bases. The CDR3 totals 14 residues. Germline CDR1 and CDR2: LNHDA and SQIVND (reference sequence). Written as DNA, the CDR3 is TGTGCCAGTAGGCCGGGACAGGGCACTCAGCCCCAGCATTTT. It codes for CASRPGQGTQPQHF.

The chain uses TRBV30 and TRBJ2-3, with D possibly TRBD1 on 6 matching bases. The CDR3 is 14 amino acids. V lost 2 bases and J 0 bases, leaving 9 bases between the germline ends. CDR1 is GTSNPN and CDR2 is SVGIG in the germline V gene (reference sequence). The CDR3 loop is CAWSTGWSTDTQYF. The CDR3 DNA is TGTGCCTGGAGTACAGGGTGGAGCACAGATACGCAGTATTTT.

Here the CDR3 reads CASSRLRLGEETQYF. CDR3 coding DNA: TGTGCCAGTAGTCGACTTCGACTAGGAGAAGAGACCCAGTACTTC. The rearrangement links TRBV19 to TRBJ2-5; D possibly corresponds to TRBD2 (6 bases). The CDR3 length is 15 residues. CDR1 and CDR2 (germline): LNHDA, SQIVND (reference sequence). Trimming pared 5 bases from V and 3 bases from J, leaving 16 bases between.

The gene calls are TRBV18 and TRBJ2-1, with 12 bases lining up with TRBD2. Per germline, CDR1 KGHSH and CDR2 LQKENI. CDR3 size: 17 residues. J lost 7 bases, V lost 5 bases, and 12 bases had no gene match. The CDR3 spells CASSSTSTSGSSNEQFF. For the CDR3, the DNA is TGTGCCAGCTCATCGACATCGACTAGCGGGAGTTCGAATGAGCAGTTCTTC. Together with reference TRBV18 and TRBJ2-1, the CDR3 gives the full variable domain: NAGVMQNPRHLVRRRGQEARLRCSPMKGHSHVYWYRQLPEEGLKFMVYLQKENIIDESGMPKERFSAEFPKEGPSILRIQQVVRGDSAAYFCASSSTSTSGSSNEQFFGPGTRLTVL.

The chain uses TRBV29-1 and TRBJ2-3, with 10 bases identical to TRBD2. V shed 6 bases, J shed 2 bases, and the junction held 5 bases outside the gene matches. Germline CDR1 reads SQVTM; CDR2 reads ANQGSEA. The CDR3 sequence is 14 residues long. CDR3 coding DNA: TGCAGCGTGGCCGGGACTAGCGACACAGATACGCAGTATTTT. Residues: CSVAGTSDTDTQYF.

This chain connects TRBV6-1 to TRBJ2-7; no reliable D call. This CDR3 is 12 amino acids long. The V gene lost 2 bases and the J gene lost 11 bases, with 13 bases spanning the gap. The germline CDR1 and CDR2 sequences are MNHNS and SASEGT. CDR3 coding DNA: TGTGCCAGCAGTGAAAGGAGCCCACGGGAGTACTTC. Protein sequence: CASSERSPREYF.

This clone was picked up one time. The V and J genes are TRBV5-1 and TRBJ1-2; the D gene is possibly TRBD1 (6 bases). The CDR3 contains 16 residues. Per germline, CDR1 SGHRS and CDR2 YFSETQ. Trimming took off 4 bases at V and 0 bases at J, with 16 bases between the two ends. The CDR3 DNA reads as TGCGCCAGCAGCCCCACCCGGGACACAGCTAACTATGGCTACACCTTC. Its translation is CASSPTRDTANYGYTF.

CDR3 sequence: CASSIGQGTNQPQHF. The DNA for the CDR3 is TGTGCCAGCAGCATTGGACAGGGGACCAATCAGCCCCAGCATTTT. The chain is built from TRBV5-8 and TRBJ1-5; TRBD1 matches 9 bases. The V segment lost 4 bases and the J segment 3 bases; nucleotides outside the gene matches: 5. Per germline, CDR1 SGHTS and CDR2 YDEGEE. This CDR3 is built from 15 residues.

CDR3: CASSYDRFRDGYTF. CDR3 nucleotides: TGTGCCAGCAGTTACGACAGGTTTCGGGATGGCTACACCTTC. V gene TRBV6-2 or TRBV6-3 combines with J gene TRBJ1-2, with TRBD1 as a possible D gene (6 bases). The germline gives CDR1 MNHEY, CDR2 SVGEGT. V shed 2 bases and J shed 6 bases, with 13 bases lying between them. This CDR3 has 14 amino acids.

V gene TRBV6-5 combines with J gene TRBJ1-2; the D gene is possibly TRBD1 (5 bases). The CDR3 spans 12 residues. Deletions cut 6 bases from V and 4 bases from J, with 9 bases between. Germline V lookup: CDR1 MNHEY, CDR2 SVGAGI. The CDR3 DNA reads TGTGCCAGCAGCCCGGACACCTATGGCTACACCTTC. Encoded protein: CASSPDTYGYTF.